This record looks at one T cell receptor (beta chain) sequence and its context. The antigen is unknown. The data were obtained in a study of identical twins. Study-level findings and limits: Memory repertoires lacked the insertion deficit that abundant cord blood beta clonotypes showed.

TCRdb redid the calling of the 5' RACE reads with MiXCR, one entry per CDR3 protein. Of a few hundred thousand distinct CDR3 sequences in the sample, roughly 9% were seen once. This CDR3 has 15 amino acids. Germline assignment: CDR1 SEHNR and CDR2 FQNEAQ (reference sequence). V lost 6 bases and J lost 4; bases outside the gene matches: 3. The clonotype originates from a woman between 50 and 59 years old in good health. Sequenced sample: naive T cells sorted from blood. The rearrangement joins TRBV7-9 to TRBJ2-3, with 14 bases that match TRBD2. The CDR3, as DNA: TGTGCCAGCAGGCAGGGACTAGCGGGAGCAGATACGCAGTATTTT. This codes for CASRQGLAGADTQYF. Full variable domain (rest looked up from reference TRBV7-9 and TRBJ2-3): DTGVSQNPRHKITKRGQNVTFRCDPISEHNRLYWYRQTLGQGPEFLTYFQNEAQLEKSRLLSDRFSAERPKGSFSTLEIQRTEQGDSAMYLCASRQGLAGADTQYFGPGTRLTVL.